This T cell receptor (beta chain) was recovered during a study of blood T cell repertoires in COVID-19. Authors' processing steps: Quantification of nucleated cells was approximated via reference gene primer amplification. Sequenced by immunoSEQ multiplex PCR; TCRdb stores in-frame clones only, minus some. That table is the source of V, J and clone size, and D and trimming were worked out from the DNA. Here the sample spans 62,000 or so clones, 80% to 90% being singletons. Sequenced material: peripheral blood. The receptor was derived from a middle-aged man with active COVID-19.

CDR3: CSVATGANSPLHF. CDR3 DNA: TGCAGCGTTGCCACAGGGGCCAATTCACCCCTCCACTTT. The V gene is TRBV29-1, the J gene TRBJ1-6; 7 nucleotides line up with TRBD1. This CDR3 contains 13 residues. In germline, CDR1 is SQVTM, CDR2 ANQGSEA. Trimming cost V 4 bases and J 7 bases; bases outside gene matches: 4. Based on the CDR3 plus reference TRBV29-1 and TRBJ1-6, the full variable domain is SAVISQKPSRDICQRGTSLTIQCQVDSQVTMMFWYRQQPGQSLTLIATANQGSEATYESGFVIDKFPISRPNLTFSTLTVSNMSPEDSSIYLCSVATGANSPLHFGNGTRLTVT.